A few counts support the clone carrying this TCR beta chain. Its antigen is currently unknown. Documented time point: blood 2 weeks post-SBRT. As for treatment: 15 Gy SBRT to primary tumor, nephrectomy 4 weeks later. Radiation-treated patients gave blood at baseline, week 2 and week 4. Repertoires were generated with immunoSEQ multiplex PCR, while TCRdb's copy carries only in-frame clones and drops some. Of around 120,000 clones listed, 75% to 90% are singletons. The germline V gene encodes CDR1 SGHVS and CDR2 FNYEAQ. This CDR3 spans 14 amino acids. Trimming took 2 bases from V and 5 from J, leaving 10 bases between them. These data originate in a study of radiation and T cells in renal cell carcinoma. Overall study context: Nephrectomy followed 15 Gy stereotactic body radiation by 4 weeks. Study-level results: Top tumor clonotypes rose in blood 2 weeks post-radiation, then contracted.

The gene calls are TRBV7-6 and TRBJ1-5, with D possibly matching TRBD1 (5 bases). The clonotype originates from a woman aged 60-75 years with renal cell carcinoma. Material: blood, obtained from a patient whose treatment included radiotherapy and nephrectomy. The CDR3 DNA reads TGTGCCAGCAGCTTAAGTGGGGGGGATCAGCCCCAGCATTTT. Protein sequence: CASSLSGGDQPQHF.